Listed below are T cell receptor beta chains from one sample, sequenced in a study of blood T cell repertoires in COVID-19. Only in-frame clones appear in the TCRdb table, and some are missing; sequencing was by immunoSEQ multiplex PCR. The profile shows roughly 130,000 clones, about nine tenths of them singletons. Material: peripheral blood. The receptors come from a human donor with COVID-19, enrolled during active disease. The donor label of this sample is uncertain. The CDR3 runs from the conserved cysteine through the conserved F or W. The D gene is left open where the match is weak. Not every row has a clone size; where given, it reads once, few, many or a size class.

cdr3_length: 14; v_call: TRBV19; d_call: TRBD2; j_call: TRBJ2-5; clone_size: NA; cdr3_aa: CASSIGLGQETQYF; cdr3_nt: TGTGCCAGTAGTATTGGACTAGGACAAGAGACCCAGTACTTC
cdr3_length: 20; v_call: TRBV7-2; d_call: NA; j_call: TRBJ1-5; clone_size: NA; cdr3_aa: CASSLAFKGQYNFRGQPQHF; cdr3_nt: TGTGCCAGCAGCTTAGCCTTTAAAGGACAGTACAATTTTCGAGGTCAGCCCCAGCATTTT
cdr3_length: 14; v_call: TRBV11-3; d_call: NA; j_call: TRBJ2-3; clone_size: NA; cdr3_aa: CASSPLGGADTQYF; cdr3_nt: TGTGCCAGCAGCCCCCTCGGAGGCGCAGATACGCAGTATTTT
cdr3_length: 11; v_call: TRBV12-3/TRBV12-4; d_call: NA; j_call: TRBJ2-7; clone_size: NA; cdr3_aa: CASGTSYEQYF; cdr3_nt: TGTGCCAGCGGCACATCCTACGAGCAGTACTTC
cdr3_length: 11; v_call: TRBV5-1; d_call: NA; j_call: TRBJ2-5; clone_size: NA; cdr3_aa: CASAREETQYF; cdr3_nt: TGCGCCAGCGCCCGGGAAGAGACCCAGTACTTC
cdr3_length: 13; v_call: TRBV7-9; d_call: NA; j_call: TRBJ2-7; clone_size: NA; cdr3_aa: CASSFGGRYEQYF; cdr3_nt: TGTGCCAGCAGCTTCGGGGGGCGCTACGAGCAGTACTTC
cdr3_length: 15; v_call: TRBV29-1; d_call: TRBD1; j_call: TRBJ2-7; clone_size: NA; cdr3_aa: CSVEGGQARDYEQYF; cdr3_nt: TGCAGCGTTGAGGGCGGACAGGCGAGGGACTACGAGCAGTACTTC
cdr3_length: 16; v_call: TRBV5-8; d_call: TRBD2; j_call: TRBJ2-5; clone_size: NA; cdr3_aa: CASSFARGLAEETQYF; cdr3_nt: TGTGCCAGCAGTTTTGCCAGGGGACTAGCTGAAGAGACCCAGTACTTC
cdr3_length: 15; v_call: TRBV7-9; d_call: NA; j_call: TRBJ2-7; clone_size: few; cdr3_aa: CASSLGSQAAYEQYF; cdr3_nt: TGTGCCAGCAGCTTAGGGTCCCAGGCAGCCTACGAGCAGTACTTC
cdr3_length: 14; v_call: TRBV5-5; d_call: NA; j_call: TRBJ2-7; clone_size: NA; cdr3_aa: CASSLEGGMVEQYF; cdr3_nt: TGTGCCAGCAGCTTGGAAGGGGGAATGGTCGAGCAGTACTTC
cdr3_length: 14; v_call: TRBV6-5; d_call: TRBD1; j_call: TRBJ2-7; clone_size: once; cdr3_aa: CASGSPGQSYEQYF; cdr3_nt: TGTGCCAGCGGATCTCCGGGACAGAGCTACGAGCAGTACTTC
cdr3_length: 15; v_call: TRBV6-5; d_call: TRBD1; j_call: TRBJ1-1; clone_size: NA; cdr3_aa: CASSYTDRRNTEAFF; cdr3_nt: TGTGCCAGCAGTTACACGGACAGGAGGAACACTGAAGCTTTCTTT
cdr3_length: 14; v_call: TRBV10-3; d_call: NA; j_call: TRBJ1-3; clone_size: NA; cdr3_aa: CAIKRGGSGNTIYF; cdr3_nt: TGTGCCATCAAAAGGGGAGGCTCTGGAAACACCATATATTTT
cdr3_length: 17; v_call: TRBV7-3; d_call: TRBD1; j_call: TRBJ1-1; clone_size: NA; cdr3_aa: CASSPRGGTGMNTEAFF; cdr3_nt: TGTGCCAGCAGCCCACGGGGCGGGACAGGAATGAACACTGAAGCTTTCTTT
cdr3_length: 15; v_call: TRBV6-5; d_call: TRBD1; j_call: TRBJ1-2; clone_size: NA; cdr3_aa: CASSSGQAPNYGYTF; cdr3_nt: TGTGCCAGCAGTTCGGGACAGGCCCCTAACTATGGCTACACCTTC
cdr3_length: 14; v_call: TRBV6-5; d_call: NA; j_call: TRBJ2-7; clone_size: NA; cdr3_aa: CASSYGRRDYEQYF; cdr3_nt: TGTGCCAGCAGTTACGGAAGGAGGGACTACGAGCAGTACTTC
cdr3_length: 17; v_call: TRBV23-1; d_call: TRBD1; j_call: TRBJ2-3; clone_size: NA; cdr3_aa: CASDRGLSGMSTDTQYF; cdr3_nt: TGCGCCAGCGACAGGGGGCTTAGCGGGATGAGCACAGATACGCAGTATTTT
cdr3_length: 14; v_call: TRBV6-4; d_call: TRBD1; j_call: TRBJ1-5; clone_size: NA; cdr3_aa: CASAGQRSLAPQHF; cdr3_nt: TGTGCCAGCGCGGGACAGCGCAGCCTGGCGCCCCAGCATTTT
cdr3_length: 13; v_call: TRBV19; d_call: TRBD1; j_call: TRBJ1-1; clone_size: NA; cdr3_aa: CATITGGSTEAFF; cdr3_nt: TGTGCCACCATAACAGGGGGCTCGACTGAAGCTTTCTTT
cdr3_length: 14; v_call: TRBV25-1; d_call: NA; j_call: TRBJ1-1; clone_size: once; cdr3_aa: CASSAAQVVTEAFF; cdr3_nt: TGTGCCAGCAGTGCCGCGCAAGTGGTCACTGAAGCTTTCTTT
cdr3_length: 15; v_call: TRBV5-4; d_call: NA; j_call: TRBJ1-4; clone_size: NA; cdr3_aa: CASSRTGFGNEKLFF; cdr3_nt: TGTGCCAGCAGCCGTACAGGGTTTGGTAATGAAAAACTGTTTTTT
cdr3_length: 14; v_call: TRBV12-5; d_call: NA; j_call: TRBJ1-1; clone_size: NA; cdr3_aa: CASGPQQGNTEAFF; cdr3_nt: TGTGCTAGTGGTCCCCAACAGGGTAACACTGAAGCTTTCTTT
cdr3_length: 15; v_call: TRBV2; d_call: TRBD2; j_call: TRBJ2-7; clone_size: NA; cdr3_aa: CASSDSLAVTYEQYF; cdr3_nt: TGTGCCAGCAGTGACAGTCTAGCGGTGACCTACGAGCAGTACTTC
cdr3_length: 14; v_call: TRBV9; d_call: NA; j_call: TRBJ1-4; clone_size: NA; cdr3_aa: CASSVGREEGKLFF; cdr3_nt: TGTGCCAGCAGCGTCGGCAGGGAGGAGGGAAAACTGTTTTTT
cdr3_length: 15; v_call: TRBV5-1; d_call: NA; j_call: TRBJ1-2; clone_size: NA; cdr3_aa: CASSTPGQHYNGYTF; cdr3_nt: TGCGCCAGCAGCACTCCCGGACAGCACTACAATGGCTACACCTTC
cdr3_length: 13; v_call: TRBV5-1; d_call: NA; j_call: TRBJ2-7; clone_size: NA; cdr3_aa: CASSSQASYEQYF; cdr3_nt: TGCGCCAGCAGCTCTCAAGCGTCGTACGAGCAGTACTTC
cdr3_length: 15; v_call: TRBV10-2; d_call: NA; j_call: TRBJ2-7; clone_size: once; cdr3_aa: CASSAPQGIAYEQYF; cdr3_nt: TGCGCCAGCAGTGCCCCTCAGGGGATCGCCTACGAGCAGTACTTC
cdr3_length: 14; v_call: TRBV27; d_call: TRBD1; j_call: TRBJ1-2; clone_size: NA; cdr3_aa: CASSPRQGIYGYTF; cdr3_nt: TGTGCCAGCAGTCCGAGACAGGGGATCTATGGCTACACCTTC
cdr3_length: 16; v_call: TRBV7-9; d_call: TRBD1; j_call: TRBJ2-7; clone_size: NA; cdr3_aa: CASSDISGTEAYEQYF; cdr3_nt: TGTGCCAGCAGCGATATATCCGGGACAGAAGCCTACGAGCAGTACTTC
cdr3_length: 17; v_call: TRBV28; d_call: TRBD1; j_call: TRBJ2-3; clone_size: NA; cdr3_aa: CASSLYRPGQGADTQYF; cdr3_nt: TGTGCCAGCAGTCTGTATAGGCCGGGACAGGGGGCAGATACGCAGTATTTT
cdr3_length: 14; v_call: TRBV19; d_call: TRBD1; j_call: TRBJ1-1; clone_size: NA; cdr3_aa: CASSNRGLKTEAFF; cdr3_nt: TGTGCCAGTAGTAACAGGGGGCTCAAGACTGAAGCTTTCTTT
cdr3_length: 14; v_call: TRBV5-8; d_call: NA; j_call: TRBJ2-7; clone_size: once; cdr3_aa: CASSLLRDSYEQYF; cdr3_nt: TGTGCCAGCAGCTTGCTCAGGGACTCCTACGAGCAGTACTTC
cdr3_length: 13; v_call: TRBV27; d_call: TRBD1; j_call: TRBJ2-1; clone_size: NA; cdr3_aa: CASGGQGSNEQFF; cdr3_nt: TGTGCCAGCGGGGGACAGGGGAGCAATGAGCAGTTCTTC
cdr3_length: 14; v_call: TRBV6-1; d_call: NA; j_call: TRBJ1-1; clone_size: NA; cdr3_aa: CASSEARGRTEAFF; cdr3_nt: TGTGCCAGCAGTGAAGCGCGGGGTAGGACTGAAGCTTTCTTT
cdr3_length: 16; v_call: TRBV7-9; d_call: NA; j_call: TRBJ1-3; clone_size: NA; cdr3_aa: CASSLASGLSGNTIYF; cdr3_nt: TGTGCCAGCAGCTTAGCTTCAGGGCTATCTGGAAACACCATATATTTT
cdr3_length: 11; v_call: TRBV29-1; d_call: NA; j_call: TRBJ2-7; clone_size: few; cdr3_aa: CSVEVAGEQYF; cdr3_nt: TGCAGCGTTGAAGTAGCCGGCGAGCAGTACTTC
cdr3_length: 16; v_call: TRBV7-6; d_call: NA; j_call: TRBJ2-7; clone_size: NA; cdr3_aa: CASSRRGDSNSYEQYF; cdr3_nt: TGTGCCAGCAGCCGTCGCGGGGACTCGAACTCCTACGAGCAGTACTTC
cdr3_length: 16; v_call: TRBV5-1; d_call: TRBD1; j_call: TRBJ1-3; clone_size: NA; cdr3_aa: CASGPTGVEGGNTIYF; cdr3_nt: TGCGCCAGCGGACCAACAGGGGTAGAAGGTGGAAACACCATATATTTT
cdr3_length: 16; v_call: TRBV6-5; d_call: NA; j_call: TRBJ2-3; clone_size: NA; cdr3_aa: CASSYRQALSTDTQYF; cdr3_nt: TGTGCCAGCAGTTACAGACAGGCCCTGAGCACAGATACGCAGTATTTT
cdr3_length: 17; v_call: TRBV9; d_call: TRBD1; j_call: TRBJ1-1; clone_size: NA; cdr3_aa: CASPQDRVHGGNTEAFF; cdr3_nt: TGTGCCAGCCCCCAAGACAGGGTCCACGGCGGGAACACTGAAGCTTTCTTT
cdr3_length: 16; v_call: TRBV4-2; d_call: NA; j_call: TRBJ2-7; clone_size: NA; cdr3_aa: CASSPSSARRTYEQYF; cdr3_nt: TGTGCCAGCAGCCCCAGTTCAGCCAGGAGGACCTACGAGCAGTACTTC
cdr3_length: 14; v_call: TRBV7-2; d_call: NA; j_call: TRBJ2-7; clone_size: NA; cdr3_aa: CASSLASAEGEQYF; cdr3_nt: TGTGCCAGCAGCTTAGCGAGCGCCGAGGGTGAGCAGTACTTC